This T cell receptor (beta chain) stems from a study of blood T cell repertoires in COVID-19. Study-wide background: Donors in the United States, Italy and Spain gave samples during acute or convalescent COVID-19. The analysed material was cDNA or gDNA that came from T cells, B-cell-depleted T cells, or PBMCs.

Original methodology: Estimated nucleated cell counts came from reference gene primer amplification. Assay used: immunoSEQ multiplex PCR; TCRdb lists only in-frame clones, some missing. That table is the source of V, J and clone size, and D and trimming were worked out from the DNA. The top ten hold 0.6% to 1% of the sample, which has 150,000 to 200,000 clones, roughly 90% seen once. Trimming took 8 bases from V and 1 from J; bases not matched to a gene: 8. The CDR3 sequence is 15 residues long. Germline assignment: CDR1 SGHAT and CDR2 FQNNGV. V gene TRBV11-2 combines with J gene TRBJ2-3; TRBD1 aligns across 8 bases. This sequence originates from a woman between 70 and 85 years old with acute or convalescent COVID-19. Input material: peripheral blood. The CDR3 DNA reads TGTGCCAGCGGGCCGGACAGGGACCGCACAGATACGCAGTATTTT. Translated: CASGPDRDRTDTQYF.